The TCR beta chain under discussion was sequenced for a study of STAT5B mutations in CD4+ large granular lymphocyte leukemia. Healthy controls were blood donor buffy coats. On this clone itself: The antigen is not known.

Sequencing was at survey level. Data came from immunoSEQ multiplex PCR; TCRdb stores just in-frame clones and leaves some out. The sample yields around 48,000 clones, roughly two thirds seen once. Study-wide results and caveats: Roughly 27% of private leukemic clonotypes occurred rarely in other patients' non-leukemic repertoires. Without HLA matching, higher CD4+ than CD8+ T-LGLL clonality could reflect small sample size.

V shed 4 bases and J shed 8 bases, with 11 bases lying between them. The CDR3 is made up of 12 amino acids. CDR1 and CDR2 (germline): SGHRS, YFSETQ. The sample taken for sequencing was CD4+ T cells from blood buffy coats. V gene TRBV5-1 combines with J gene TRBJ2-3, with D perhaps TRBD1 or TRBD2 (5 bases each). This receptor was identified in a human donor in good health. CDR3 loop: CASSPSGGTQYF. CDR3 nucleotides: TGCGCCAGCAGCCCCTCTGGGGGTACGCAGTATTTT.